Each of the 29 T cell receptor beta chains below was sequenced from the same sample in a study of T-cell reconstitution after alpha-beta-depleted transplantation in children. Preparing the TCRbeta library involved the use of unique molecular identifiers. MiXCR was run by TCRdb on the PCR reads, yielding one entry per CDR3 protein. The sample has about 270,000 distinct CDR3 sequences, around 9.6% seen once. Sample: PBMCs from the stem cell graft donor, taken from the stem cell graft. These receptors were collected from a human donor who donated a stem cell graft to a child with SCID.

Of note for this clonotype: Relative to the germline gene, one junction end is altered; a read error may explain this. The genes are TRBV7-7 and TRBJ2-5; weak D call: TRBD1 (5 bases). Looked up from germline, CDR1 is SSHAT and CDR2 is FNYEAQ (reference sequence). The CDR3 covers 16 residues. CDR3 DNA sequence: TGTGCTAGCAGCTTAGGGCCCAACAGGATCCAAGAGACCCAGTACTTC. Translating it yields CASSLGPNRIQETQYF.

This rearrangement joins TRBV7-9 to TRBJ1-4, with D tentatively TRBD1 (6 bases). The germline gives CDR1 SEHNR, CDR2 FQNEAQ (reference sequence). The CDR3 loop spans 14 amino acids. V lost 5 bases and J 1 base, leaving 8 bases between the germline ends. The CDR3 sequence is CASSLQGTNEKLFF. The CDR3 DNA is TGTGCCAGCAGCCTACAGGGAACTAATGAAAAACTGTTTTTT.

This clonotype was detected only a few times. The chain recombines TRBV29-1 with TRBJ1-3, with 8 bases matching TRBD1. The CDR3 contains 14 residues. Germline V gives CDR1 SQVTM, CDR2 ANQGSEA. Trimming cost V 3 bases and J 0 bases; bases outside gene matches: 1. CDR3 in DNA: TGCAGCGTTGACACAGGGGGCTCTGGAAACACCATATATTTT. Its protein product is CSVDTGGSGNTIYF. The full variable domain, in which reference TRBV29-1 and TRBJ1-3 provide the parts outside the CDR3, is SAVISQKPSRDICQRGTSLTIQCQVDSQVTMMFWYRQQPGQSLTLIATANQGSEATYESGFVIDKFPISRPNLTFSTLTVSNMSPEDSSIYLCSVDTGGSGNTIYFGEGSWLTVV.

The V and J genes are TRBV15 and TRBJ1-2; the D is unclear. The CDR3 contains 13 residues. Germline CDR1 LNHNV, CDR2 YYDKDF (reference sequence). Trimming removed 5 bases at V and 5 bases at J, with 12 bases between. CDR3 loop: CATSGRNPYGYTF. Written as DNA, the CDR3 is TGTGCCACCAGCGGACGGAACCCGTATGGCTACACCTTC.

The V and J genes are TRBV3-1 and TRBJ1-3, with D maybe TRBD1 (6 bases). The germline V and J ends were trimmed by 4 bases and 2 bases, with 18 bases remaining between them. Per the germline V gene, CDR1 is LGHDT and CDR2 is YNNKEL (reference sequence). The CDR3 is 17 residues long. As DNA, the CDR3 is TGTGCCAGCAGCCCCGGACGACAGGCATGGCCTGGAAACACCATATATTTT. As protein: CASSPGRQAWPGNTIYF.

This clonotype was seen only a few times. The rearrangement joins TRBV20-1 to TRBJ1-4; 8 positions match TRBD1. V lost 0 bases to trimming and J lost 8 bases; unmatched junction nucleotides: 5. Germline V CDR1 and CDR2: DFQATT, SNEGSKA (reference sequence). This CDR3 comprises 14 residues. CDR3 sequence (DNA): TGCAGTGCTAGAGAGGTGACAGGGGAGGAAAAACTGTTTTTT. Its protein product is CSAREVTGEEKLFF.

This clonotype was counted between two and nine times. The rearrangement joins TRBV4-1 to TRBJ2-3, with TRBD2 matching 8 bases. The CDR3 consists of 18 residues. The germline CDR1 and CDR2 sequences are MGHRA and YSYEKL. Germline trimming cut 0 bases from V and 8 bases from J; bases unmatched to any gene: 16. The CDR3 is CASSQDTLVKLAGGTQYF. The CDR3 DNA reads TGCGCCAGCAGCCAAGACACTTTGGTGAAGCTAGCGGGCGGTACGCAGTATTTT.

The J gene is TRBJ2-1, the V gene TRBV5-6; 10 bases line up with TRBD1. CDR1 and CDR2 from the germline V gene are SGHDT and YYEEEE. V dropped 0 bases and J dropped 6; count of bases not matched to a gene: 3. This CDR3 has 15 residues. The CDR3 region is CASSLVRTGGNEQFF. Here the CDR3 DNA reads TGTGCCAGCAGCTTGGTTAGGACAGGGGGCAATGAGCAGTTCTTC. Together with reference TRBV5-6 and TRBJ2-1, the CDR3 gives the full variable domain: DAGVTQSPTHLIKTRGQQVTLRCSPKSGHDTVSWYQQALGQGPQFIFQYYEEEERQRGNFPDRFSGHQFPNYSSELNVNALLLGDSALYLCASSLVRTGGNEQFFGPGTRLTVL.

This clonotype turned up a few times. The V gene is TRBV5-1, the J gene TRBJ2-1; TRBD2 matches at 11 bases. V shed 0 bases and J 4 bases; nucleotides not matched to a gene: 6. The CDR3 is made up of 17 amino acids. Germline CDR1 and CDR2: SGHRS and YFSETQ. CDR3 in amino acids: CASSLASTSGAYNEQFF. The CDR3 region has the DNA TGCGCCAGCAGCTTGGCCTCGACTAGCGGGGCGTACAATGAGCAGTTCTTC.

The sample holds a few counts of this clonotype. The chain couples TRBV9 to TRBJ2-3; 7 bases align to TRBD2. This CDR3 is built from 14 residues. The germline gives CDR1 SGDLS, CDR2 YYNGEE. Losses at the gene ends were 10 bases for V and 0 bases for J; bases not matched to a gene: 8. CDR3 nucleotides: TGTGCCCACGCGGGGGATCGAAGCACAGATACGCAGTATTTT. It yields the protein CAHAGDRSTDTQYF.

The genes are TRBV12-3 or TRBV12-4 and TRBJ1-5; possibly TRBD1 for D (5 bases). The V end lost 4 bases, the J end lost 4 bases, and 11 bases lay between the germline ends. This CDR3 region has 14 residues. DNA of the CDR3: TGTGCCAGCAGTTCTAGACAGTTAAATCAGCCCCAGCATTTT. It yields the protein CASSSRQLNQPQHF.

This clonotype appeared a few times. The chain is built from TRBV9 and TRBJ2-7; maybe TRBD2 (6 bases). V shed 2 bases and J shed 6 bases, with 15 bases lying between them. This CDR3 has 14 residues. Per the germline V gene, CDR1 is SGDLS and CDR2 is YYNGEE. The CDR3 DNA is TGTGCCAGCAGCGTGGGCGGGGCCCATTTCGAGCAGTACTTC. Residues: CASSVGGAHFEQYF.

This clonotype was observed many times. V usage is TRBV6-5 and J usage is TRBJ2-1, with unresolved D. CDR1 is MNHEY, CDR2 SVGAGI, per germline. The CDR3 is 13 amino acids. Trimming pared 2 bases from V and 5 bases from J, leaving 7 bases between. CDR3 sequence: CASSYAGNNEQFF. The CDR3 DNA is TGTGCCAGCAGTTACGCAGGTAACAATGAGCAGTTCTTC.

The rearrangement links TRBV20-1 to TRBJ1-6; perhaps TRBD1 as D (5 bases). Germline CDR1 and CDR2: DFQATT and SNEGSKA (reference sequence). The V end lost 3 bases, the J end lost 5 bases, and 23 bases lay between the germline ends. CDR3 size: 18 residues. The CDR3 reads CSASASVFGGTHNSPLHF. CDR3 coding DNA: TGCAGTGCTAGTGCCTCGGTTTTCGGCGGGACTCATAATTCACCCCTCCACTTT.

This clonotype has a handful of counts. V usage is TRBV5-1 and J usage is TRBJ2-3, with unresolved D. V was trimmed by 10 bases and J by 0 bases, leaving 21 bases between them. Germline V CDR1 and CDR2: SGHRS, YFSETQ. This CDR3 has 16 amino acids. CDR3 loop: CASSHWAVSSTDTQYF. CDR3 DNA: TGCGCCTCTTCCCATTGGGCCGTATCTAGCACAGATACGCAGTATTTT.

Ten or more counts support this clonotype. The J gene is TRBJ1-5, the V gene TRBV29-1; D is uncertain. Germline V gene sequence: CDR1 SQVTM, CDR2 ANQGSEA. The length of the CDR3 is 15 residues. With 4 bases removed from V and 1 base from J, the gap between germline ends came to 14 bases. The CDR3 here is CSVGWSDVSNQPQHF. The CDR3 DNA sequence: TGCAGCGTTGGTTGGTCAGACGTGAGCAATCAGCCCCAGCATTTT.

J is TRBJ1-1 and V is TRBV4-1; 10 bases fit TRBD1. The CDR3 contains 15 residues. Germline assignment: CDR1 MGHRA and CDR2 YSYEKL. V trimming: 2 bases; J trimming: 3 bases; junction bases outside the gene matches: 3. The CDR3 sequence is CASSQHGTGDTEAFF. DNA of the CDR3: TGCGCCAGCAGCCAACACGGGACAGGGGACACTGAAGCTTTCTTT.

On this clonotype itself: A much larger clone sits a single nucleotide away, making a read error possible. The rearrangement joins TRBV4-2 to TRBJ2-7; 9 positions agree with TRBD1. The CDR3 extends over 14 amino acids. V lost 4 bases to trimming and J lost 3 bases; unmatched junction nucleotides: 4. CDR1 and CDR2 from the germline V gene are LGHNA and YNFKEQ. Here the CDR3 reads CASSPRDRDYEQYF. The CDR3 DNA sequence: TGTGCCAGCAGCCCCCGGGACAGGGACTACGAGCAGTACTTC.

This clonotype was detected a few times. The chain is built from TRBV7-2 and TRBJ2-3; 9 positions agree with TRBD2. The CDR3 is 16 residues long. The trim removed 2 bases at V and 3 bases at J, leaving 6 bases unmatched. Germline CDR1 and CDR2: SGHTA and FQGNSA. The CDR3 DNA sequence: TGTGCCAGCAGCTTACGAGGACTAGCGACGACAGATACGCAGTATTTT. Protein sequence: CASSLRGLATTDTQYF.

This clonotype was recorded a few times. The rearrangement joins TRBV7-2 to TRBJ2-7; 8 positions agree with TRBD2. The V and J ends lost 5 bases and 0 bases, in that order; junction bases with no gene match: 6. CDR3 length: 15 amino acids. Per germline, CDR1 SGHTA and CDR2 FQGNSA. DNA of the CDR3: TGTGCCAGCAGCCCGGGGGGGACTAACTCCTACGAGCAGTACTTC. Residues: CASSPGGTNSYEQYF. Using reference TRBV7-2 and TRBJ2-7 for the parts outside the CDR3, the full variable domain is GAGVSQSPSNKVTEKGKDVELRCDPISGHTALYWYRQSLGQGLEFLIYFQGNSAPDKSGLPSDRFSAERTGGSVSTLTIQRTQQEDSAVYLCASSPGGTNSYEQYFGPGTRLTVT.

This clonotype was seen more than once but under ten times. J is TRBJ2-7 and V is TRBV11-2; 11 nucleotides line up with TRBD2. Trimming removed 2 bases from V and 5 bases from J; junction bases left unmatched: 14. The V gene's germline CDR1 is SGHAT and CDR2 FQNNGV. The CDR3 contains 18 residues. The CDR3 sequence is CASSLLSEIAGGINEQYF. Written as DNA, the CDR3 is TGTGCCAGCAGCTTACTATCAGAAATAGCGGGGGGGATCAACGAGCAGTACTTC.

This clonotype showed up many times. The chain employs TRBV27 and TRBJ1-1, with D possibly matching TRBD1 (5 bases). Trimming pared 4 bases from V and 2 bases from J, leaving 14 bases between. Per the germline V gene, CDR1 is MNHEY and CDR2 is SMNVEV (reference sequence). CDR3 length equals 15 residues. CDR3 in DNA: TGTGCCAGCAGTTCCGGGACGGGGGGAAACACTGAAGCTTTCTTT. Amino acids: CASSSGTGGNTEAFF.

At least ten counts were recorded for this clonotype. The chain recombines TRBV5-1 with TRBJ2-2; D possibly uses TRBD1 or TRBD2 (5 bases each). Germline V gene sequence: CDR1 SGHRS, CDR2 YFSETQ. The V and J ends lost 3 bases and 4 bases respectively, with 10 bases between them. CDR3 length: 14 residues. DNA of the CDR3: TGCGCCAGCAGCTCCGGGACGGCCACCGGGGAGCTGTTTTTT. This sequence encodes CASSSGTATGELFF.

This clonotype was seen a few times. One junction end does not reproduce the germline sequence, and a read error may be involved. J is TRBJ2-2 and V is TRBV15; 9 bases line up with TRBD2. The CDR3 loop spans 14 amino acids. Looked up from germline, CDR1 is LNHNV and CDR2 is YYDKDF (reference sequence). CDR3 protein: CATSSGGNTGELFF. The CDR3 nucleotides read TGTGCCACCAGTAGCGGGGGAAACACCGGTGAGCTGTTTTTT.

This clonotype came up a few times. The rearrangement links TRBV25-1 to TRBJ2-5, with 11 bases that match TRBD1. Germline-derived CDR1 and CDR2 are MGHDK and SYGVNS. V lost 6 bases and J lost 4; bases outside the gene matches: 7. The CDR3 contains 15 residues. CDR3 coding DNA: TGTGCCAGCAGCGGGTTGGACAGGGGGCGAGAGACCCAGTACTTC. This encodes CASSGLDRGRETQYF.

This clonotype has only a few counts. The V and J genes are TRBV6-2 or TRBV6-3 and TRBJ1-3, with unresolved D. The V gene lost 3 bases and the J gene lost 7 bases, with 13 bases spanning the gap. The CDR3 is 14 residues long. The germline V gene has CDR1 MNHEY and CDR2 SVGEGT. The CDR3 sequence is CASSYMKFRNTIYF. For the CDR3, the DNA is TGTGCCAGCAGTTATATGAAGTTCCGGAACACCATATATTTT.

In this sample, this clonotype turned up many times. CDR3 in amino acids: CASSEAQGGSYNEQFF. The CDR3 DNA follows: TGTGCCAGCAGTGAAGCGCAGGGTGGCTCCTACAATGAGCAGTTCTTC. The chain couples TRBV2 to TRBJ2-1, with D possibly TRBD1 on 5 matching bases. The CDR3 covers 16 residues. Trimming took off 0 bases at V and 0 bases at J, with 9 bases between the two ends. Germline V gene data show CDR1 as SNHLY and CDR2 as FYNNEI.

This chain links TRBV27 with TRBJ2-1; no firm D call. This CDR3 spans 19 amino acids. CDR1 MNHEY and CDR2 SMNVEV come from the germline V gene (reference sequence). The V end lost 0 bases, the J end lost 2 bases, and 20 bases lay between the germline ends. In DNA, the CDR3 is TGTGCCAGCAGTTTATCTTTGGACGGACCTTTGCCACCCTACAATGAGCAGTTCTTC. Its translation is CASSLSLDGPLPPYNEQFF.

As regards this clonotype: A much more abundant neighbour one base away suggests this may be a read error. V is TRBV5-1 and J is TRBJ1-2; possible D gene TRBD1, 6 bases. Trimming cost V 5 bases and J 8 bases, with 16 bases left between them. The length of the CDR3 is 13 residues. Germline CDR1 SGHRS, CDR2 YFSETQ. The DNA of the CDR3 is TGCGCCAGCAGGGACAGCTGTGCGAGCGGCTACACCTTC. Protein sequence: CASRDSCASGYTF.